This T cell receptor beta chain was recovered during a study of blood T cell repertoires in COVID-19 (TCRdb year 2020). Looking at the study overall: Collaborator samples came from the United States, Italy and Spain and covered acute and convalescent phases of COVID-19. The prospective study material was composed of cDNA or gDNA derived from T cells, B-cell-depleted T cells, or PBMCs. Subjects who had been exposed to COVID-19, were actively infected with it, or had recovered from it provided the deeply sampled blood TCRbeta repertoires that made up the dataset. The repertoires were made available in a free public database intended to serve as a resource for research on the immune response to SARS-CoV-2. The samples were drawn from the first 160 participants of the ongoing ImmuneRACE study and from some 1,300 subjects provided by 6 global collaborators. Sample metadata almost always included a de-identified subject ID, COVID-19 status, age in years and sex. HLA class I and class II types, where available, came from metadata supplied by the sample provider rather than from assay-based typing. The study at large found these results: The quantity of clinical and demographic metadata differed by source and by participant and was supplied without curation.

Worth noting for this clone: The clone's antigen remains unknown. No quality values exist for individual bases; no much larger clone is one base distant.

The germline V gene yields LGHNA for CDR1 and YSLEER for CDR2. There are 14 amino acids in the CDR3, from cysteine to phenylalanine inclusive. The entry retains the CDR3 DNA only, 42 bases that are in frame from base 1. Trimming costs V 2 bases and J 7 bases, and their ends lie 12 bases apart. In Seattle, one collaborating source enrolled patients while the infection was active and tracked those patients longitudinally over the course of disease. The collaborating institutions used their own protocols to collect whole blood in K2EDTA tubes. For TCRbeta analysis, collaborator samples were shipped as frozen whole blood, as isolated PBMCs, or as DNA extracted from either sample type. TCRbeta CDR3 regions were amplified from genomic DNA by means of the immunoSEQ Assay, a bias-controlled multiplex PCR. The study's own analysis went as follows. The number of nucleated cells in each sample was estimated from the amplification of reference gene primers within the assay. To quantify the absolute abundance of each unique TCRbeta CDR3 rearrangement, sequence reads were collapsed and filtered. Productive Simpson clonality was computed per sample as the square root of Simpson's diversity index over productive rearrangements. This is the immuneACCESS table as TCRdb keeps it, with only in-frame sequences that have V and J called. A part of the clones is gone; compared with another copy, unresolved V genes explain less than half, and the rest is unexplained. That table furnishes V, J and clone size, whereas the DNA furnished D and trimming. In all, the sample holds around 180,000 clones, and around 85% of those were seen once. Approximately 18% of the sample is held by the ten biggest clonotypes.

Here the chain combines TRBV4-3 and TRBJ1-5; the D gene cannot be named for sure. This receptor was taken from a person between 70 and 80 years old with COVID-19, enrolled during active disease. Specimen: peripheral blood. The encoded CDR3 is CASSQSLGPQPQHF. The sequenced DNA is TGCGCCAGCAGCCAATCTCTGGGCCCACAGCCCCAGCATTTT.